The 21 T cell receptor beta chains in this list originate from one sample, sequenced in a study of T cell responses to AZD1222 COVID-19 vaccine. TCRdb's table, derived via immunoSEQ multiplex PCR, lists solely in-frame clones and lacks some. This table holds 40,000 to 60,000 clones, 65% to 90% found once. The sample was peripheral blood, taken 28 days after the second AZD1222 dose. All receptors come from an adult who received the AZD1222 COVID-19 vaccine.

The chain has TRBV7-3 and TRBJ1-2, with TRBD1 identical over 7 bases. The CDR3 sequence is 13 residues long. In germline, CDR1 is SGHTA, CDR2 FQGTGA. Losses at the gene ends were 5 bases for V and 5 bases for J; bases not matched to a gene: 5. CDR3 in amino acids: CASSLQGGYGYTF. The CDR3 DNA is TGTGCCAGCAGCCTTCAGGGGGGGTATGGCTACACCTTC.

This clone has only a few counts. The chain joins TRBV29-1 to TRBJ2-7, with 14 bases that match TRBD2. The CDR3 is made up of 12 amino acids. Germline CDR1 reads SQVTM; CDR2 reads ANQGSEA. CDR3 residues: CSGTSGSDEQYF. Written as DNA, the CDR3 is TGCAGTGGGACTAGCGGGAGTGACGAGCAGTACTTC.

The gene calls are TRBV7-9 and TRBJ1-4; 9 bases are shared with TRBD1. The germline V gene has CDR1 SEHNR and CDR2 FQNEAQ (reference sequence). The CDR3 sequence is 16 residues long. V lost 1 base to trimming and J lost 5 bases; unmatched junction nucleotides: 5. CDR3 sequence reads: CASSLGRQGENEKLFF. The CDR3, as DNA: TGTGCCAGCAGCTTAGGCCGACAGGGGGAAAATGAAAAACTGTTTTTT.

The DNA of the CDR3 is TGTGCCAGCAGCTTATCCTTAGCCTCCTCCTACAATGAGCAGTTCTTC. Protein product: CASSLSLASSYNEQFF. The rearrangement links TRBV7-3 to TRBJ2-1; D unresolved. The CDR3 covers 16 residues. Trimming left V 2 bases short and J 0 bases short, with 11 bases between. The germline CDR1 and CDR2 sequences are SGHTA and FQGTGA. Full variable domain (remainder filled in from reference TRBV7-3 and TRBJ2-1): GAGVSQTPSNKVTEKGKYVELRCDPISGHTALYWYRQSLGQGPEFLIYFQGTGAADDSGLPNDRFFAVRPEGSVSTLKIQRTERGDSAVYLCASSLSLASSYNEQFFGPGTRLTVL.

V gene TRBV11-2 combines with J gene TRBJ1-6, with D possibly TRBD1 on 5 matching bases. The CDR3 sequence is 15 residues long. From germline, CDR1 is SGHAT and CDR2 FQNNGV. The ends were cut back, 5 bases at V and 7 bases at J, with 15 bases in the middle. CDR3 sequence: CASSPPEGRNSPLHF. CDR3 coding DNA: TGTGCCAGCAGCCCCCCCGAGGGGAGAAATTCACCCCTCCACTTT.

The rearrangement uses TRBV7-9 and TRBJ2-2; possibly TRBD2 for D (7 bases). This CDR3 is built from 16 residues. CDR1 is SEHNR and CDR2 is FQNEAQ in the germline V gene (reference sequence). The V end was cut by 5 bases, the J end by 2 bases, with 15 bases between. The CDR3, as DNA: TGTGCCAGCAGCCAGAGGGGGAGGGCCAACACCGGGGAGCTGTTTTTT. As protein: CASSQRGRANTGELFF.

The chain uses TRBV27 and TRBJ2-2, with TRBD2 as a possible D gene (6 bases). V was trimmed by 2 bases and J by 6 bases, leaving 22 bases between them. The germline gives CDR1 MNHEY, CDR2 SMNVEV (reference sequence). The CDR3 length is 18 residues. The CDR3: CASSLTLGGVIRAGELFF. In DNA form, the CDR3 reads TGTGCCAGCAGTTTAACGCTTGGCGGGGTCATTCGGGCCGGGGAGCTGTTTTTT.

The V call is TRBV7-2, the J call TRBJ2-7; D not certain. Per the germline V gene, CDR1 is SGHTA and CDR2 is FQGNSA. The ends were cut back, 5 bases at V and 2 bases at J, with 22 bases in the middle. The CDR3 is 17 residues long. Here the CDR3 reads CASSPRWGRGVPYEQYF. CDR3 in DNA: TGTGCCAGCAGCCCTAGGTGGGGTCGAGGAGTCCCCTACGAGCAGTACTTC.

The chain joins TRBV3-1 (or the pseudogene TRBV3-2) to TRBJ2-6; D is undetermined. The CDR3 covers 17 residues. From germline, CDR1 is LGHDT and CDR2 YNNKEL (reference sequence). V lost 4 bases and J lost 0, with 13 bases in between. The CDR3 loop is CASSRGISISGANVLTF. The CDR3 nucleotides read TGTGCCAGCAGCCGCGGAATCAGTATCTCTGGGGCCAACGTCCTGACTTTC.

This clone has just one count. The rearrangement joins TRBV7-9 to TRBJ1-2; D might be TRBD1 (6 bases). The germline V gene has CDR1 SEHNR and CDR2 FQNEAQ (reference sequence). V lost 8 bases and J 4 bases, leaving 11 bases between the germline ends. The CDR3 consists of 12 residues. The CDR3 DNA is TGTGCCAGCGGGGGCAGGGTCTATGGCTACACCTTC. Amino acids: CASGGRVYGYTF.

The chain joins TRBV19 to TRBJ2-2; TRBD2 might be the D (5 bases). Trimming shortened V by 3 bases and J by 1 base, and 6 bases separated the two germline ends. CDR1 is LNHDA, CDR2 SQIVND, per germline (reference sequence). The CDR3 contains 14 residues. This CDR3 is CASSMAGNTGELFF. The CDR3 nucleotides read TGTGCCAGTAGTATGGCGGGGAACACCGGGGAGCTGTTTTTT.

The chain joins TRBV7-9 to TRBJ1-3; TRBD1 might be the D (5 bases). Per germline, CDR1 SEHNR and CDR2 FQNEAQ (reference sequence). CDR3 length: 19 residues. V was cut by 7 bases and J by 0 bases, with 25 bases left in between. DNA of the CDR3: TGTGCCAGCACCCAAAAACAGGTGACAGATGCGCCCTCTGGAAACACCATATATTTT. This codes for CASTQKQVTDAPSGNTIYF.

The CDR3 coding sequence is TGCGCCAGCAGCCCGGAGGGGGGTTTGGACTATGGCTACACCTTC. It translates to CASSPEGGLDYGYTF. This chain joins TRBV5-1 and TRBJ1-2, with D tentatively TRBD1 (6 bases). From germline, CDR1 is SGHRS and CDR2 YFSETQ. There are 15 residues in the CDR3. Between the trimmed V and J ends, which lost 4 bases and 3 bases, there was a span of 16 bases.

This chain connects TRBV10-3 to TRBJ2-7, with TRBD2 as a possible D gene (7 bases). Germline assignment: CDR1 ENHRY and CDR2 SYGVKD. The CDR3 runs 15 residues. Deletions cut 8 bases from V and 6 bases from J, with 23 bases between. The CDR3 sequence is CAIGATSEGDSEQYF. The CDR3 coding sequence is TGTGCCATCGGAGCTACTAGCGAGGGGGACTCCGAGCAGTACTTC.

V gene TRBV27 combines with J gene TRBJ2-2; perhaps TRBD1 as D (7 bases). The CDR3 sequence is 14 residues long. Trimming pared 6 bases from V and 6 bases from J, leaving 14 bases between. Germline CDR1 and CDR2: MNHEY and SMNVEV (reference sequence). This chain's CDR3 is CASRRDRSAGELFF. As DNA, the CDR3 is TGTGCCAGCAGGCGGGACAGAAGCGCCGGGGAGCTGTTTTTT.

The chain uses TRBV18 and TRBJ2-7, with 7 nucleotides matching TRBD1. CDR3 length equals 14 residues. Germline CDR1 KGHSH, CDR2 LQKENI. V trimming: 2 bases; J trimming: 1 base; junction bases outside the gene matches: 2. The CDR3 is CASSPTRGSYEQYF. The CDR3 DNA sequence: TGTGCCAGCTCACCAACCAGGGGGTCCTACGAGCAGTACTTC.

The chain carries TRBV5-4 and TRBJ2-7; unclear D gene. The CDR3 runs 14 residues. V lost 0 bases and J lost 0, with 7 bases in between. CDR1 and CDR2 (germline): SGHNT, YYREEE (reference sequence). The CDR3 sequence is CASSLDRDSYEQYF. The DNA of the CDR3 is TGTGCCAGCAGCTTGGATAGGGACTCCTACGAGCAGTACTTC. Together with reference TRBV5-4 and TRBJ2-7, the CDR3 gives the full variable domain: ETGVTQSPTHLIKTRGQQVTLRCSSQSGHNTVSWYQQALGQGPQFIFQYYREEENGRGNFPPRFSGLQFPNYSSELNVNALELDDSALYLCASSLDRDSYEQYFGPGTRLTVT.

This clone was detected once. V gene TRBV27 combines with J gene TRBJ1-2; TRBD1 agrees at 9 bases. The CDR3 has 15 residues. Germline assignment: CDR1 MNHEY and CDR2 SMNVEV (reference sequence). With 0 bases clipped from V and 4 bases from J, the junction kept 3 bases outside the gene matches. The CDR3 DNA reads TGTGCCAGCAGTTTATCGACAGGGGGTGGCTATGGCTACACCTTC. As protein: CASSLSTGGGYGYTF.

This chain joins TRBV27 and TRBJ2-3, with no clear D. Germline V gives CDR1 MNHEY, CDR2 SMNVEV (reference sequence). The CDR3 consists of 12 residues. Trimming took off 5 bases at V and 4 bases at J, with 7 bases between the two ends. The CDR3 nucleotides are TGTGCCAGCAGTCTAGGGTCAGATACGCAGTATTTT. It yields the protein CASSLGSDTQYF.

The gene calls are TRBV9 and TRBJ1-5; TRBD1 matches 9 bases. Germline values: CDR1 SGDLS, CDR2 YYNGEE. CDR3 size: 14 residues. J gave up 7 bases and V 4 bases, and 6 bases lay outside the gene matches. CDR3: CASSLTGGTQPQHF. The CDR3 DNA follows: TGTGCCAGCAGCCTGACAGGGGGAACACAGCCCCAGCATTTT. Using reference TRBV9 and TRBJ1-5 for the parts outside the CDR3, the full variable domain is DSGVTQTPKHLITATGQRVTLRCSPRSGDLSVYWYQQSLDQGLQFLIQYYNGEERAKGNILERFSAQQFPDLHSELNLSSLELGDSALYFCASSLTGGTQPQHFGDGTRLSIL.

In its sample, this clone was seen once. The V gene is TRBV7-2, the J gene TRBJ2-5; D call uncertain. V was clipped by 3 bases and J by 5 bases, with 22 bases between them. This CDR3 is 17 amino acids long. The germline gives CDR1 SGHTA, CDR2 FQGNSA. The CDR3 loop reads CASSLVPSLTLRETQYF. CDR3 in DNA: TGTGCCAGCAGCTTGGTCCCCTCCCTAACCCTAAGGGAGACCCAGTACTTC.